Following are 18 T cell receptor beta chains from one sample sequenced in a study of CD8 T cells in ankylosing spondylitis (dated 2017 in TCRdb). Libraries came from 5' RACE. Sequencing relied on an Illumina HiSeq 2500. TCRdb reprocessing: public reads trimmed at Q25 with fastp, clones called with MiXCR, in-frame beta chains kept. Rows matching on CDR3 protein sequence are summarized as one entry with the most common DNA and genes. This sample comprises 400,000 or so distinct CDR3 sequences, 25% to 30% of them detected only once. 0.89% of the sample rests with the top ten. No cognate antigen is known for these TCRs. Broad study findings and their caveats: A TCR beta motif of fewer than 10 highly homologous amino acid variants appeared characteristic of blood from ankylosing spondylitis patients.

Sequenced: blood, either unsorted or a sorted T cell fraction (not recorded which). Receptors were obtained from a male donor with ankylosing spondylitis.

The V and J genes are TRBV20-1 and TRBJ2-1; D call uncertain. Trimming cost V 7 bases and J 7 bases, with 11 bases left between them. The CDR3 consists of 11 residues. Looked up from germline, CDR1 is DFQATT and CDR2 is SNEGSKA (reference sequence). CDR3 sequence: CSVPARNEQFF. The CDR3 coding sequence is TGCAGTGTCCCTGCCAGGAATGAGCAGTTCTTC.

This rearrangement joins TRBV2 to TRBJ1-2; no clear D gene. V gave up 2 bases and J gave up 3 bases, with 7 bases separating them. This CDR3 contains 13 residues. The V gene's germline CDR1 is SNHLY and CDR2 FYNNEI. This CDR3 reads CASSERRDYGYTF. CDR3 bases: TGTGCCAGCAGTGAACGGAGAGACTATGGCTACACCTTC. Combining the CDR3 with reference TRBV2 and TRBJ1-2 gives the whole variable domain EPEVTQTPSHQVTQMGQEVILRCVPISNHLYFYWYRQILGQKVEFLVSFYNNEISEKSEIFDDQFSVERPDGSNFTLKIRSTKLEDSAMYFCASSERRDYGYTFGSGTRLTVV.

This clonotype was picked up many times. The chain combines TRBV19 with TRBJ1-5; D gene unclear. The CDR3 sequence is 15 residues long. Per germline, CDR1 LNHDA and CDR2 SQIVND (reference sequence). V was trimmed by 1 base and J by 1 base, leaving 8 bases between them. Here the CDR3 reads CASSIGERSNQPQHF. DNA of the CDR3: TGTGCCAGTAGTATAGGGGAGCGGAGCAATCAGCCCCAGCATTTT. The whole variable domain, filled in from reference TRBV19 and TRBJ1-5, reads DGGITQSPKYLFRKEGQNVTLSCEQNLNHDAMYWYRQDPGQGLRLIYYSQIVNDFQKGDIAEGYSVSREKKESFPLTVTSAQKNPTAFYLCASSIGERSNQPQHFGDGTRLSIL.

The chain joins TRBV29-1 to TRBJ1-3; D is uncertain. This CDR3 has 16 residues. Trimming took off 0 bases at V and 0 bases at J, with 12 bases between the two ends. CDR1 and CDR2 (germline): SQVTM, ANQGSEA. For the CDR3, the DNA is TGCAGCGTTGAAGATCTTGGCAGGAGCTCTGGAAACACCATATATTTT. Translating gives CSVEDLGRSSGNTIYF.

In regard to this clonotype: This may come from a read error, since a much larger clone is one base off. The chain is built from TRBV3-1 and TRBJ2-5, with 9 positions matching TRBD1. J lost 2 bases, V lost 5 bases, and 0 bases had no gene match. CDR3 length: 13 residues. From germline, CDR1 is LGHDT and CDR2 YNNKEL (reference sequence). The CDR3 nucleotides read TGTGCCAGCAGCGACAGGGGGCAAGAGACCCAGTACTTC. Its protein is CASSDRGQETQYF.

This rearrangement joins TRBV2 to TRBJ1-6; D gene ambiguous. Per the germline V gene, CDR1 is SNHLY and CDR2 is FYNNEI. With 6 bases removed from V and 10 bases from J, the gap between germline ends came to 13 bases. This CDR3 contains 13 residues. CDR3 nucleotides: TGTGCCAGCAGCGAGGCGGTGGAATCACCCCTCCACTTT. Its protein product is CASSEAVESPLHF.

This clonotype was seen more than once but under ten times. V usage is TRBV7-9 and J usage is TRBJ2-2; D is unclear. V dropped 3 bases and J dropped 7 bases, with 9 bases sitting between them. The CDR3 has 13 residues. Germline V gene sequence: CDR1 SEHNR, CDR2 FQNEAQ (reference sequence). CDR3: CASSLLQNGELFF. In DNA, the CDR3 is TGTGCCAGCAGCTTGTTGCAGAACGGGGAGCTGTTTTTT. The full variable domain, completed using reference TRBV7-9 and TRBJ2-2, is DTGVSQNPRHKITKRGQNVTFRCDPISEHNRLYWYRQTLGQGPEFLTYFQNEAQLEKSRLLSDRFSAERPKGSFSTLEIQRTEQGDSAMYLCASSLLQNGELFFGEGSRLTVL.

The gene calls are TRBV27 and TRBJ2-7; D is unresolved. Germline values: CDR1 MNHEY, CDR2 SMNVEV (reference sequence). This CDR3 contains 14 residues. Trimming pared 0 bases from V and 0 bases from J, leaving 6 bases between. The CDR3 DNA follows: TGTGCCAGCAGTTTATCGTCAGCCTCCTACGAGCAGTACTTC. This sequence encodes CASSLSSASYEQYF.

A few counts support this clonotype. The chain is built from TRBV5-1 and TRBJ1-1; D perhaps matches TRBD1 (6 bases). This CDR3 region has 16 residues. CDR1 is SGHRS and CDR2 is YFSETQ in the germline V gene. V lost 4 bases to trimming and J lost 0 bases, with 16 bases between them. The DNA for the CDR3 is TGCGCCAGCAGCGTCGGGGGGGGCCGACTGAACACTGAAGCTTTCTTT. This codes for CASSVGGGRLNTEAFF.

The sample holds a few counts of this clonotype. The chain couples TRBV5-1 to TRBJ1-2; 8 nucleotides align to TRBD1. Unmatched junction bases numbered 8, after V lost 6 bases and J lost 4 bases. There are 14 residues in the CDR3. CDR1 SGHRS and CDR2 YFSETQ come from the germline V gene. The CDR3 sequence is CASIPGQGSYGYTF. CDR3 bases: TGCGCCAGCATACCTGGACAGGGAAGCTATGGCTACACCTTC.

The rearrangement uses TRBV7-2 and TRBJ2-3; TRBD1 or TRBD2 may be the D gene (5 bases each). Trimming left V 7 bases short and J 2 bases short, with 19 bases between. The CDR3 length is 16 residues. Looked up from germline, CDR1 is SGHTA and CDR2 is FQGNSA. The CDR3: CASITAVGEFTDTQYF. DNA for the CDR3: TGTGCCAGCATCACCGCAGTGGGGGAGTTCACAGATACGCAGTATTTT.

This clonotype was detected a few times. This chain joins TRBV29-1 and TRBJ2-2; the D is unclear. Germline V gene sequence: CDR1 SQVTM, CDR2 ANQGSEA. The CDR3 is 11 residues long. Trimming took 5 bases from V and 5 from J, leaving 6 bases between them. CDR3 sequence: CSVQVTGELFF. The DNA for the CDR3 is TGCAGCGTTCAAGTTACCGGGGAGCTGTTTTTT.

The rearrangement joins TRBV7-8 to TRBJ2-1, with TRBD2 as a possible D gene (5 bases). Germline CDR1 is SGHVS and CDR2 is FQNEAQ. CDR3 size: 17 residues. Deletions cut 4 bases from V and 1 base from J, with 17 bases between. This CDR3 reads CASSSRSGSISYNEQFF. The DNA of the CDR3 is TGTGCCAGCAGCTCGAGATCGGGGAGTATTTCCTACAATGAGCAGTTCTTC.

This clonotype occurred once. J is TRBJ2-5 and V is TRBV27, with D unresolved. Germline V gene sequence: CDR1 MNHEY, CDR2 SMNVEV (reference sequence). This CDR3 region has 13 residues. V was trimmed by 5 bases and J by 5 bases, leaving 12 bases between them. The CDR3 loop reads CASSRPGRETQYF. In DNA, the CDR3 is TGTGCCAGCAGTCGCCCTGGCCGGGAGACCCAGTACTTC.

This sequence joins TRBV3-1 and TRBJ1-5; TRBD1 matches 9 bases. Germline V lookup: CDR1 LGHDT, CDR2 YNNKEL (reference sequence). V lost 4 bases to trimming and J lost 6 bases; unmatched junction nucleotides: 13. The CDR3 spans 17 residues. Here the CDR3 DNA reads TGTGCCAGCAGCCGTGAAGCCGGCGGACAGGGGAGTCAGCCCCAGCATTTT. It specifies CASSREAGGQGSQPQHF.

This chain joins TRBV6-1 and TRBJ2-1; 12 positions agree with TRBD2. The germline CDR1 and CDR2 sequences are MNHNS and SASEGT. The CDR3 covers 14 residues. The V and J ends lost 7 bases and 7 bases, in that order; junction bases with no gene match: 5. The CDR3 spells CASKVLAGGNEQFF. The CDR3 DNA reads as TGTGCCAGCAAGGTGCTAGCGGGAGGGAATGAGCAGTTCTTC.

The chain recombines TRBV7-9 with TRBJ2-2; TRBD1 agrees at 7 bases. The CDR3 consists of 16 residues. Trimming at V came to 7 bases and at J to 4 bases, leaving 12 bases not matched to a gene. The germline CDR1 and CDR2 sequences are SEHNR and FQNEAQ (reference sequence). CDR3 nucleotide sequence: TGTGCCAGCACCCCCGGGGTGGCAGGGGGCACCGGGGAGCTGTTTTTT. Translating it yields CASTPGVAGGTGELFF.

The V call is TRBV5-1, the J call TRBJ2-2; 8 bases are shared with TRBD2. This CDR3 spans 16 amino acids. The germline V gene encodes CDR1 SGHRS and CDR2 YFSETQ. Germline trimming cut 6 bases from V and 2 bases from J; bases unmatched to any gene: 9. CDR3: CASMRPIAGNTGELFF. CDR3 DNA sequence: TGCGCCAGCATGCGGCCTATAGCGGGAAACACCGGGGAGCTGTTTTTT.